The present TCR beta chain was sequenced within a study of blood T cell repertoires in COVID-19. Study at large: Material from acute and convalescent COVID-19 was sourced from the United States, Italy and Spain. T cells, B-cell-depleted T cells, or PBMCs supplied cDNA or gDNA.

Generated by immunoSEQ multiplex PCR, the TCRdb table keeps only in-frame clones and is missing some. Among about 140,000 clones, around 90% were seen once, and the ten largest hold around 1.9%. The CDR3 is 13 residues long. Per the germline V gene, CDR1 is MNHEY and CDR2 is SVGAGI. V was pared by 10 bases and J by 5 bases, with 17 bases between. The sequenced material came from peripheral blood. The receptor was derived from a man between 65 and 85 years old with acute or convalescent COVID-19. The rearrangement joins TRBV6-5 to TRBJ2-5; possible D gene TRBD2, 6 bases. In nucleotides, the CDR3 is TGTGCCACCTTATTGAGGGCGGGGGAGACCCAGTACTTC. Translated: CATLLRAGETQYF.